The 32 T cell receptor beta chains reported below all come from one sample, sequenced in a study of T cell repertoires in cytomegalovirus infection (dated by TCRdb to between 2018 and 2020). Reads for this sample came from an Illumina HiSeq 1500. Starting from the raw public reads, TCRdb applied fastp trimming at Q25, assembled clones with MiXCR and retained in-frame beta chains. Rows with one shared CDR3 protein collapse into an entry with the most common genes and DNA. The table for this sample lists about 150,000 distinct CDR3 sequences; around 24% of them were counted only once. The ten largest account for around 9.9% of the sample. Sequencing was carried out using PBMCs. These receptors were collected from a human donor in good health (CMV status not recorded). Some clones in this sample may be carry-over from other donors' samples.

The genes are TRBV27 and TRBJ1-1; 7 nucleotides match TRBD1. In germline, CDR1 is MNHEY, CDR2 SMNVEV (reference sequence). This CDR3 spans 12 amino acids. V shed 5 bases and J 12 bases; nucleotides not matched to a gene: 9. The CDR3, as DNA: TGTGCCAGCAGTCAAGGGGGCTTGGGGTCTTTCTTT. This codes for CASSQGGLGSFF.

The chain combines TRBV6-6 with TRBJ2-2; 10 nucleotides match TRBD1. Germline V gene lookup returns CDR1 MNHNY and CDR2 SVGAGI (reference sequence). The CDR3 contains 18 residues. V lost 1 base and J lost 5; bases outside the gene matches: 10. CDR3 DNA sequence: TGTGCCAGCAGTTACTTATTCGGTGGGACAGGGGAGACCGGGGAGCTGTTTTTT. Its protein is CASSYLFGGTGETGELFF.

Turning to this clonotype: This clone may be a read error of a much larger clone one base away. The gene calls are TRBV7-2 and TRBJ1-2; D gene unclear. The V gene lost 4 bases and the J gene lost 0 bases, with 9 bases spanning the gap. The CDR3 is made up of 14 amino acids. From germline, CDR1 is SGHTA and CDR2 FQGNSA. The CDR3 DNA reads TGTGCCAGCAGCTACAGTGGAGCTAACTATGGCTACACCTTC. This codes for CASSYSGANYGYTF.

This clonotype was counted between two and nine times. This chain connects TRBV2 to TRBJ2-5; D gene ambiguous. Looked up from germline, CDR1 is SNHLY and CDR2 is FYNNEI. The length of the CDR3 is 12 residues. V was pared by 2 bases and J by 2 bases, with 3 bases between. The CDR3 reads CASSETQETQYF. As DNA, the CDR3 is TGTGCCAGCAGTGAAACTCAAGAGACCCAGTACTTC.

The rearrangement uses TRBV12-5 and TRBJ2-1; TRBD1 matches 10 bases. Germline V lookup: CDR1 LGHNT, CDR2 FRNRAP. CDR3 length: 15 amino acids. The trim removed 2 bases at V and 6 bases at J, leaving 4 bases unmatched. CDR3 nucleotide sequence: TGTGCTAGTGGTTTGCCCGGGACAGGGGTCAATGAGCAGTTCTTC. Translating gives CASGLPGTGVNEQFF.

As concerns this clonotype: A much larger clone differs by one base, so this may be a read error. The chain has TRBV7-2 and TRBJ2-3; D might be TRBD2 (6 bases). Germline CDR1 reads SGHTA; CDR2 reads FQGNSA. The CDR3 contains 14 residues. The CDR3 nucleotides read TGTGCCAACAGCGACCGGGACTTCACAGATACGCAGTATTTT. As protein: CANSDRDFTDTQYF.

This clonotype was seen repeatedly, ten times or more. V and J are TRBV7-3 and TRBJ2-1, with a weak D call TRBD2 (6 bases). Germline assignment: CDR1 SGHTA and CDR2 FQGTGA. The CDR3 covers 13 residues. The V end lost 2 bases, the J end lost 10 bases, and 12 bases lay between the germline ends. CDR3 residues: CASSLGGGREQFF. CDR3 nucleotide sequence: TGTGCCAGCAGCTTAGGAGGAGGGCGGGAGCAGTTCTTC.

Many counts were recorded for this clonotype. The chain has TRBV7-9 and TRBJ2-7, with 10 nucleotides matching TRBD2. The CDR3 is 15 residues long. Germline CDR1 reads SEHNR; CDR2 reads FQNEAQ (reference sequence). With V trimmed by 5 bases and J by 3 bases, 7 bases remained unmatched. The CDR3 DNA follows: TGTGCCAGCAGCGGAACCGGGACTAGCGTCTACGAGCAGTACTTC. It specifies CASSGTGTSVYEQYF.

This clonotype was recorded at least ten times. V usage is TRBV7-2 and J usage is TRBJ1-5; D is unresolved. The V gene lost 5 bases and the J gene lost 0 bases, with 11 bases spanning the gap. From germline, CDR1 is SGHTA and CDR2 FQGNSA. The CDR3 runs 15 residues. DNA for the CDR3: TGTGCCAGCAGCGAAGCGACAAATAGCAATCAGCCCCAGCATTTT. It encodes CASSEATNSNQPQHF.

V and J are TRBV24-1 and TRBJ2-1, with 12 bases lining up with TRBD2. From germline, CDR1 is KGHDR and CDR2 SFDVKD. The CDR3 covers 18 residues. V gave up 3 bases and J gave up 8 bases; unmatched junction bases: 13. The CDR3 sequence: CATSDPALAGGIGDEQFF. In nucleotides, the CDR3 is TGTGCCACCAGTGATCCTGCACTAGCGGGAGGAATTGGGGATGAGCAGTTCTTC.

In this sample, this clonotype turned up a few times. CDR3: CASRMGGATYNEQFF. In DNA, the CDR3 is TGTGCCAGCAGGATGGGGGGGGCAACCTACAATGAGCAGTTCTTC. This chain links TRBV6-5 with TRBJ2-1, with D perhaps matching TRBD2 (7 bases). This CDR3 is built from 15 residues. In germline, CDR1 is MNHEY, CDR2 SVGAGI. The ends were cut back, 6 bases at V and 2 bases at J, with 14 bases in the middle.

The chain carries TRBV6-5 and TRBJ2-7, with D tentatively TRBD1 or TRBD2 (5 bases each). The CDR3 extends over 13 amino acids. Germline-derived CDR1 and CDR2 are MNHEY and SVGAGI. V lost 7 bases to trimming and J lost 0 bases, with 10 bases between them. The CDR3 here is CASTSGTSYEQYF. In DNA form, the CDR3 reads TGTGCCAGCACCTCCGGGACCTCCTACGAGCAGTACTTC.

The chain couples TRBV4-3 to TRBJ2-3, with TRBD2 identical over 11 bases. CDR1 LGHNA and CDR2 YSLEER come from the germline V gene. The CDR3 has 16 amino acids. With 0 bases clipped from V and 5 bases from J, the junction kept 4 bases outside the gene matches. The CDR3 protein is CASSQDLAGGRDTQYF. CDR3 coding DNA: TGCGCCAGCAGCCAAGATCTAGCGGGAGGAAGAGATACGCAGTATTTT.

This clonotype was seen repeatedly, ten times or more. The CDR3 here is CSALQGGYGYTF. In DNA, the CDR3 is TGCAGTGCACTACAGGGAGGGTATGGCTACACCTTC. The rearrangement links TRBV20-1 to TRBJ1-2, with a possible D match to TRBD1 (6 bases). There are 12 residues in the CDR3. CDR1 DFQATT and CDR2 SNEGSKA come from the germline V gene (reference sequence). V was clipped by 6 bases and J by 5 bases, with 13 bases between them.

J is TRBJ2-5 and V is TRBV28; 7 positions match TRBD1. This CDR3 spans 18 amino acids. Per germline, CDR1 MDHEN and CDR2 SYDVKM. V was clipped by 2 bases and J by 2 bases; unmatched bases: 14. The CDR3 sequence: CASSLGKGTAREQETQYF. For the CDR3, the DNA is TGTGCCAGCAGTTTAGGGAAAGGGACAGCGAGAGAGCAAGAGACCCAGTACTTC.

This clonotype was counted many times. The chain recombines TRBV7-2 with TRBJ2-1; 12 bases fit TRBD2. Germline V gene data show CDR1 as SGHTA and CDR2 as FQGNSA. Losses at the gene ends were 4 bases for V and 7 bases for J; bases not matched to a gene: 11. This CDR3 spans 17 amino acids. CDR3: CASSSTGLAGRKNEQFF. CDR3 sequence (DNA): TGTGCCAGCAGCTCTACCGGACTAGCGGGAAGGAAAAATGAGCAGTTCTTC. Full variable domain (remainder filled in from reference TRBV7-2 and TRBJ2-1): GAGVSQSPSNKVTEKGKDVELRCDPISGHTALYWYRQSLGQGLEFLIYFQGNSAPDKSGLPSDRFSAERTGGSVSTLTIQRTQQEDSAVYLCASSSTGLAGRKNEQFFGPGTRLTVL.

The genes are TRBV7-9 and TRBJ2-7; 7 bases are a match to TRBD2. CDR1 is SEHNR, CDR2 FQNEAQ, per germline (reference sequence). This CDR3 region has 15 residues. The junction had 7 bases not matched to a gene; V was cut back by 4 bases and J by 1 base. DNA for the CDR3: TGTGCCAGCAGCTCGGGGGGTGGGGTATCCTACGAGCAGTACTTC. This sequence encodes CASSSGGGVSYEQYF.

J is TRBJ2-7 and V is TRBV19, with 12 nucleotides matching TRBD1. V was clipped by 3 bases and J by 3 bases; unmatched bases: 3. Germline lookup yields CDR1 LNHDA and CDR2 SQIVND (reference sequence). This CDR3 is built from 15 residues. CDR3 sequence (DNA): TGTGCCAGTAGTATTGGGGACAGGGGGCTCTACGAGCAGTACTTC. Translation gives CASSIGDRGLYEQYF.

This rearrangement joins TRBV11-2 to TRBJ2-5, with D perhaps TRBD2 (5 bases). Germline assignment: CDR1 SGHAT and CDR2 FQNNGV. V lost 0 bases to trimming and J lost 1 base, with 12 bases between them. This CDR3 comprises 16 residues. The CDR3 nucleotides are TGTGCCAGCAGCTTAGATCTCGGACTCCTCCAAGAGACCCAGTACTTC. Translating gives CASSLDLGLLQETQYF.

The chain uses TRBV28 and TRBJ1-1, with D uncertain. Germline V gene sequence: CDR1 MDHEN, CDR2 SYDVKM. The V end was cut by 8 bases, the J end by 1 base, with 5 bases between. There are 11 residues in the CDR3. This CDR3 reads CASPSNTEAFF. As DNA, the CDR3 is TGTGCCAGCCCATCGAACACTGAAGCTTTCTTT.

This clonotype has a count of ten or more. The CDR3 here is CASSLGRADTQYF. CDR3 nucleotides: TGTGCCAGCAGCTTAGGCAGGGCAGATACGCAGTATTTT. The rearrangement links TRBV7-2 to TRBJ2-3, with a possible D match to TRBD1 (5 bases). Germline V lookup: CDR1 SGHTA, CDR2 FQGNSA. The CDR3 consists of 13 residues. Deletions cut 1 base from V and 4 bases from J, with 6 bases between.

This clonotype is termed medium-sized. The chain combines TRBV7-2 with TRBJ1-4; D might be TRBD1 (6 bases). This CDR3 is 16 amino acids long. Trimming pared 1 base from V and 3 bases from J, leaving 12 bases between. Germline assignment: CDR1 SGHTA and CDR2 FQGNSA. The CDR3 region has the DNA TGTGCCAGCAGCTTAGAACCCGGACAGTCTAATGAAAAACTGTTTTTT. Translated: CASSLEPGQSNEKLFF.

The CDR3 loop reads CSARRPNTEAFF. Here the CDR3 DNA reads TGCAGTGCTAGACGGCCGAACACTGAAGCTTTCTTT. V is TRBV20-1 and J is TRBJ1-1; D gene uncertain. V lost 2 bases, J lost 1 base, and 5 bases lay in between. Germline CDR1 is DFQATT and CDR2 is SNEGSKA (reference sequence). The CDR3 has 12 amino acids.

This clonotype has just a few counts. This chain uses TRBV14 with TRBJ1-1; D might be TRBD1 (5 bases). This CDR3 contains 13 residues. V lost 4 bases, J lost 8 bases, and 14 bases lay in between. Per germline, CDR1 SGHDN and CDR2 FVKESK. The CDR3 DNA reads as TGTGCCAGCAGCCGGACGGAGGGGACGGAAGCTTTCTTT. Translating it yields CASSRTEGTEAFF. Looking up the rest from reference TRBV14 and TRBJ1-1 gives the full variable domain: EAGVTQFPSHSVIEKGQTVTLRCDPISGHDNLYWYRRVMGKEIKFLLHFVKESKQDESGMPNNRFLAERTGGTYSTLKVQPAELEDSGVYFCASSRTEGTEAFFGQGTRLTVV.

This clonotype was found a few times. The V and J genes are TRBV5-4 and TRBJ2-1; 9 bases agree with TRBD1. Germline CDR1 SGHNT, CDR2 YYREEE (reference sequence). V gave up 0 bases and J gave up 6 bases; unmatched junction bases: 10. The CDR3 is made up of 17 amino acids. The DNA of the CDR3 is TGTGCCAGCAGCTTGGGGGCTCCGGGACAGGGCGGCAATGAGCAGTTCTTC. Encoded protein: CASSLGAPGQGGNEQFF.

This clonotype came up a few times. The gene calls are TRBV4-3 and TRBJ2-1; TRBD2 matches at 10 bases. V trimming: 0 bases; J trimming: 5 bases; junction bases outside the gene matches: 10. CDR1 and CDR2 from the germline V gene are LGHNA and YSLEER. The CDR3 runs to 18 residues. The CDR3 bases are TGCGCCAGCAGCCAAGACCTTATAGCGGGAGGAGTGGACAATGAGCAGTTCTTC. Translating it yields CASSQDLIAGGVDNEQFF.

This clonotype was seen ten or more times. This chain joins TRBV20-1 and TRBJ1-1; unclear D gene. CDR1 is DFQATT, CDR2 SNEGSKA, per germline (reference sequence). V was pared by 3 bases and J by 4 bases, with 6 bases between. CDR3 length: 11 residues. The CDR3 sequence: CSARGSTEAFF. The CDR3 coding sequence is TGCAGTGCTAGGGGGAGCACTGAAGCTTTCTTT.

In this sample, this clonotype turned up many times. The chain employs TRBV28 and TRBJ2-7; the match to TRBD2 covers 10 bases. CDR3 size: 14 residues. The V gene end was trimmed by 2 bases and the J gene end by 5 bases; junction bases not matched to a gene: 3. Germline CDR1 MDHEN, CDR2 SYDVKM. CDR3 region: CASSLTLAGDEQYF. The CDR3 nucleotides are TGTGCCAGCAGTTTAACCCTAGCGGGAGACGAGCAGTACTTC.

This clonotype appeared a few times. The rearrangement links TRBV28 to TRBJ1-1; D might be TRBD1 (5 bases). CDR3 length equals 11 residues. V was shortened by 8 bases and J by 6 bases, with 10 bases between the two germline ends. Per the germline V gene, CDR1 is MDHEN and CDR2 is SYDVKM. The CDR3 is CASRGRPEAFF. The CDR3 nucleotides read TGTGCCAGCCGGGGACGGCCTGAAGCTTTCTTT.

J is TRBJ2-7 and V is TRBV7-3; D unclear. The CDR3 loop spans 13 amino acids. With 0 bases removed from V and 7 bases from J, the gap between germline ends came to 10 bases. The germline V gene encodes CDR1 SGHTA and CDR2 FQGTGA. CDR3: CASSLTAWEEQYF. The CDR3 nucleotides read TGTGCCAGCAGCTTAACGGCTTGGGAAGAGCAGTACTTC.

This sequence joins TRBV5-1 and TRBJ1-4; 9 bases line up with TRBD1. The J segment lost 7 bases and the V segment lost 4 bases, leaving 8 bases of the junction unmatched. The germline CDR1 and CDR2 sequences are SGHRS and YFSETQ. This CDR3 region has 15 residues. As DNA, the CDR3 is TGCGCCAGCAGCCAAGGGACAGGGAGCGGTGAAAAACTGTTTTTT. Its protein product is CASSQGTGSGEKLFF.

There are many counts of this clonotype. The chain carries TRBV7-2 and TRBJ2-1; D is unclear. The ends were cut back, 1 base at V and 5 bases at J, with 24 bases in the middle. Germline loops: CDR1 SGHTA, CDR2 FQGNSA. The CDR3 consists of 19 residues. In DNA form, the CDR3 reads TGTGCCAGCAGCTTAGTACCAATCCCGGTGGGCTTCACACACAATGAGCAGTTCTTC. As protein: CASSLVPIPVGFTHNEQFF.